This passage covers 20 T cell receptor beta chains from one sample sequenced in a study of cytomegalovirus exposure and HLA in healthy donors. 13 Jbeta primers and 60 Vbeta primers were used for the PCR. The data were produced by immunoSEQ multiplex PCR, yet TCRdb's version contains in-frame clones alone and is incomplete. The repertoire holds around 130,000 clones, with 80% as singletons. The sequenced sample consisted of PBMCs. The receptors shown here come from a man aged 30 to 45 in good health and CMV-seronegative.

This sequence joins TRBV27 and TRBJ2-7; 7 bases align to TRBD2. The CDR3 extends over 12 amino acids. V shed 8 bases, J shed 6 bases, and the junction held 7 bases outside the gene matches. Germline CDR1 and CDR2: MNHEY and SMNVEV (reference sequence). The CDR3 sequence is CASPGREVEQYF. The DNA for the CDR3 is TGTGCCAGCCCAGGGAGGGAAGTCGAGCAGTACTTC.

The chain recombines TRBV28 with TRBJ2-3; 8 bases align to TRBD1. Trimming removed 7 bases from V and 2 bases from J; junction bases left unmatched: 8. The CDR3 is made up of 15 amino acids. CDR1 is MDHEN, CDR2 SYDVKM, per germline. In DNA form, the CDR3 reads TGTGCCAGCAAGAGATGGGGACAGGTCACAGATACGCAGTATTTT. Translated: CASKRWGQVTDTQYF.

The V and J genes are TRBV28 and TRBJ2-5; 7 nucleotides line up with TRBD1. J lost 3 bases, V lost 3 bases, and 7 bases had no gene match. This CDR3 region has 15 residues. Germline loops: CDR1 MDHEN, CDR2 SYDVKM. The CDR3 spells CASSLTGLLEETQYF. The CDR3 DNA reads TGTGCCAGCAGTTTGACAGGGTTGTTAGAAGAGACCCAGTACTTC.

V usage is TRBV9 and J usage is TRBJ2-3, with 8 bases aligning to TRBD2. CDR3 length: 14 amino acids. Losses at the gene ends were 3 bases for V and 4 bases for J; bases not matched to a gene: 4. The germline V gene has CDR1 SGDLS and CDR2 YYNGEE. CDR3 residues: CASSEGLAPDTQYF. DNA for the CDR3: TGTGCCAGCAGCGAAGGACTAGCACCAGATACGCAGTATTTT.

The rearrangement links TRBV5-6 to TRBJ2-5; possible D gene TRBD1, 6 bases. The J call may be incorrect, as the DNA end agrees better with TRBJ2-7. The CDR3 loop spans 16 amino acids. The V gene's germline CDR1 is SGHDT and CDR2 YYEEEE. The CDR3 DNA sequence: TGTGCCAGCAGCTTGGCGACAGGAAAGGCGAACTACGAGCAGTACTTC. Amino acid sequence: CASSLATGKANYEQYF.

This clone was detected once. The chain has TRBV2 and TRBJ2-7; D unclear. Germline CDR1 is SNHLY and CDR2 is FYNNEI. The ends were cut back, 6 bases at V and 3 bases at J, with 12 bases in the middle. CDR3 length equals 13 residues. CDR3 sequence: CASSPTTHYEQYF. The CDR3, as DNA: TGTGCCAGCAGCCCAACTACCCACTACGAGCAGTACTTC.

This clone was counted only a few times. This rearrangement joins TRBV29-1 to TRBJ2-5, with TRBD2 as a possible D gene (6 bases). V gave up 7 bases and J gave up 5 bases, with 17 bases separating them. Germline CDR1 reads SQVTM; CDR2 reads ANQGSEA. This CDR3 has 13 amino acids. The CDR3: CSGSGPLRETQYF. The CDR3 bases are TGCAGCGGTAGCGGACCCCTTCGGGAGACCCAGTACTTC.

This clone was seen a few times. This chain joins TRBV21-1 and TRBJ2-2; the table gives TRBD1 as D, unverified against the DNA. TRBV21-1 is described as a pseudogene. The CDR3 is 12 residues long. This chain's CDR3 is CASPTGPGELFF. The CDR3 nucleotides are TGTGCCAGCCCTACAGGGCCCGGGGAGCTGTTTTTT.

This chain uses TRBV7-8 with TRBJ1-1; D perhaps matches TRBD1 (6 bases). V lost 2 bases, J lost 1 base, and 11 bases lay in between. The CDR3 covers 15 residues. CDR1 and CDR2 (germline): SGHVS, FQNEAQ. The CDR3: CASSLQRQANTEAFF. The DNA of the CDR3 is TGTGCCAGCAGCTTACAGCGACAGGCGAACACTGAAGCTTTCTTT.

This chain joins TRBV19 and TRBJ2-1; D call uncertain. V gave up 6 bases and J gave up 0 bases, with 9 bases separating them. Germline CDR1 reads LNHDA; CDR2 reads SQIVND (reference sequence). The CDR3 is 14 amino acids. The CDR3: CASRQVYSYNEQFF. The DNA for the CDR3 is TGTGCCAGTAGGCAGGTCTACTCCTACAATGAGCAGTTCTTC.

V and J are TRBV5-1 and TRBJ2-5; 10 positions match TRBD2. Germline CDR1 reads SGHRS; CDR2 reads YFSETQ. This CDR3 has 17 amino acids. V lost 4 bases to trimming and J lost 1 base; unmatched junction nucleotides: 10. As DNA, the CDR3 is TGCGCCAGCAGCCGTCCCCGGACTAGCGGAGTCCAAGAGACCCAGTACTTC. This encodes CASSRPRTSGVQETQYF.

The chain couples TRBV27 to TRBJ2-7; TRBD2 agrees at 13 bases. Unmatched junction bases numbered 3, after V lost 4 bases and J lost 3 bases. The CDR3 consists of 15 residues. From germline, CDR1 is MNHEY and CDR2 SMNVEV (reference sequence). The CDR3 nucleotides read TGTGCCAGCAGTTGGACTAGCGGGAGAGGCTACGAGCAGTACTTC. It specifies CASSWTSGRGYEQYF.

V is TRBV5-1 and J is TRBJ2-5; 11 nucleotides match TRBD2. This CDR3 spans 16 amino acids. V lost 0 bases and J lost 5; bases outside the gene matches: 6. Germline V gene sequence: CDR1 SGHRS, CDR2 YFSETQ. The CDR3 bases are TGCGCCAGCAGCTTGGCCCCGACTAGCGGGACGGAGACCCAGTACTTC. Amino acids: CASSLAPTSGTETQYF.

The count of this clone is one. This sequence joins TRBV19 and TRBJ2-2; D may be TRBD1 (5 bases). The germline V gene encodes CDR1 LNHDA and CDR2 SQIVND (reference sequence). CDR3 length: 16 amino acids. Trimming left V 7 bases short and J 5 bases short, with 20 bases between. In nucleotides, the CDR3 is TGTGCCAGTAACATATGGTCTTCAGGGATGACCGGGGAGCTGTTTTTT. Its translation: CASNIWSSGMTGELFF.

The table lists this clone with a count of one. The gene calls are TRBV5-5 and TRBJ1-5; weak D call: TRBD1 (5 bases). The length of the CDR3 is 13 residues. CDR1 is SGHKS and CDR2 is YYEKEE in the germline V gene (reference sequence). V was trimmed by 4 bases and J by 6 bases, leaving 11 bases between them. In DNA form, the CDR3 reads TGTGCCAGCAGCACCTGGACATCTCAGCCCCAGCATTTT. This translates into CASSTWTSQPQHF.

This chain links TRBV7-8 with TRBJ1-1; TRBD1 matches at 8 bases. The CDR3 loop spans 15 amino acids. The germline V gene encodes CDR1 SGHVS and CDR2 FQNEAQ. V was pared by 4 bases and J by 0 bases, with 4 bases of the junction left unmatched. The DNA of the CDR3 is TGTGCCAGCAGCTCCACAGGGGGACTGAACACTGAAGCTTTCTTT. Protein sequence: CASSSTGGLNTEAFF.

V gene TRBV14 combines with J gene TRBJ2-2, with 11 positions matching TRBD2. The CDR3 runs 17 residues. With 0 bases clipped from V and 2 bases from J, the junction kept 2 bases outside the gene matches. Germline CDR1 is SGHDN and CDR2 is FVKESK. CDR3 region: CASSQELAGVNTGELFF. The CDR3 coding sequence is TGTGCCAGCAGCCAAGAACTAGCGGGAGTTAACACCGGGGAGCTGTTTTTT.

The V call is TRBV10-1, the J call TRBJ1-2, with a possible D match to TRBD1 (6 bases). The germline gives CDR1 WNHNN, CDR2 SYGVQD (reference sequence). The CDR3 length is 15 residues. Trimming removed 8 bases from V and 2 bases from J, with 18 bases in between. CDR3 loop: CASVTGKLQNYGYTF. The CDR3 DNA reads as TGCGCCAGCGTTACAGGGAAATTGCAGAACTATGGCTACACCTTC.

This sequence joins TRBV1 and TRBJ2-1; no check of the table's D call, TRBD2, against the DNA was made. TRBV1 is reported as a pseudogene. The CDR3 length is 17 residues. The CDR3 nucleotides are TGCACCAGCAGCCAAGATCGGCGGGAGGGCCAGTACAATGAGCAGTTCTTC. Translating gives CTSSQDRREGQYNEQFF.

V and J are TRBV9 and TRBJ2-3, with D perhaps matching TRBD2 (6 bases). V lost 3 bases and J lost 1, with 18 bases in between. Germline values: CDR1 SGDLS, CDR2 YYNGEE. CDR3 length: 17 amino acids. This CDR3 reads CASSASRLVQGTDTQYF. In nucleotides, the CDR3 is TGTGCCAGCAGCGCATCCAGACTAGTGCAGGGCACAGATACGCAGTATTTT. The whole variable domain, filled in from reference TRBV9 and TRBJ2-3, reads DSGVTQTPKHLITATGQRVTLRCSPRSGDLSVYWYQQSLDQGLQFLIQYYNGEERAKGNILERFSAQQFPDLHSELNLSSLELGDSALYFCASSASRLVQGTDTQYFGPGTRLTVL.